The 14 T cell receptor beta chains presented below share a single source sample, sequenced in a study of blood T cells in healthy people across ages. A sample-barcoded 5' primer and a J-beta primer mix were used in a second PCR of roughly 7 to 11 cycles. TCRdb reanalysed the 5' RACE reads using MiXCR and keeps one entry per CDR3 protein. The data hold under 1,000,000 distinct CDR3 sequences, with around 36% observed a single time. The sequenced sample consisted of blood. These receptors were taken from a young man in good health.

A note on this clonotype: Being one base from a much bigger clone, this may be a read error. The chain combines TRBV12-3 or TRBV12-4 with TRBJ1-2; no reliable D call. CDR3 size: 14 residues. Trimming took off 1 base at V and 4 bases at J, with 10 bases between the two ends. In DNA form, the CDR3 reads TGTGCCAGCAGTTTAGTAGGGTCCCTCTATGGCTACACCTTC. It encodes CASSLVGSLYGYTF.

The table lists this clonotype with a few counts. The rearrangement uses TRBV20-1 and TRBJ1-6; no definite D call. In germline, CDR1 is DFQATT, CDR2 SNEGSKA (reference sequence). This CDR3 contains 14 residues. The V and J ends lost 6 bases and 7 bases respectively, with 16 bases between them. The CDR3 nucleotides are TGCAGTGCCCGACCGGGCGTCTCGAATTCACCCCTCCACTTT. Amino acids: CSARPGVSNSPLHF.

The V and J genes are TRBV15 and TRBJ2-3; D gene ambiguous. CDR3 length: 14 amino acids. Germline-derived CDR1 and CDR2 are LNHNV and YYDKDF (reference sequence). V was trimmed by 1 base and J by 3 bases, leaving 8 bases between them. CDR3 region: CATSRVAITDTQYF. In DNA form, the CDR3 reads TGTGCCACCAGCAGAGTGGCGATAACAGATACGCAGTATTTT.

The table lists this clonotype with a few counts. This rearrangement joins TRBV5-1 to TRBJ2-5; 7 bases are a match to TRBD1. The J segment lost 5 bases and the V segment lost 5 bases, leaving 12 bases of the junction unmatched. CDR1 is SGHRS, CDR2 YFSETQ, per germline. The CDR3 consists of 15 residues. This CDR3 reads CASRPRSGQDETQYF. CDR3 nucleotides: TGCGCCAGCAGGCCCCGATCTGGACAGGATGAGACCCAGTACTTC.

This clonotype occurred a few times. This chain links TRBV24-1 with TRBJ2-3; D uncertain. Trimming left V 0 bases short and J 6 bases short, with 6 bases between. The length of the CDR3 is 13 residues. CDR1 KGHDR and CDR2 SFDVKD come from the germline V gene. CDR3 in DNA: TGTGCCACCAGTGATTTGCGATGGGATACGCAGTATTTT. This codes for CATSDLRWDTQYF.

The rearrangement uses TRBV5-1 and TRBJ1-1; D is perhaps TRBD1 (5 bases). The CDR3 has 16 amino acids. Trimming removed 0 bases at V and 0 bases at J, with 12 bases between. Germline lookup yields CDR1 SGHRS and CDR2 YFSETQ. CDR3 coding DNA: TGCGCCAGCAGCTTGGGATCAGGGTCGTTGAACACTGAAGCTTTCTTT. Protein: CASSLGSGSLNTEAFF.

This clonotype turned up a few times. The chain combines TRBV5-1 with TRBJ1-4; TRBD1 is a possible D gene (5 bases). V lost 4 bases to trimming and J lost 8 bases, with 18 bases between them. CDR1 is SGHRS and CDR2 is YFSETQ in the germline V gene. The CDR3 loop spans 15 amino acids. This chain's CDR3 is CASSQPGTNDEKLFF. CDR3 bases: TGCGCCAGCAGCCAGCCCGGGACTAACGACGAAAAACTGTTTTTT.

This clonotype occurred many times. V is TRBV6-5 and J is TRBJ2-1; maybe TRBD2 (5 bases). The CDR3 loop spans 15 amino acids. Trimming pared 4 bases from V and 0 bases from J, leaving 10 bases between. Germline CDR1 MNHEY, CDR2 SVGAGI. The CDR3 reads CASSSVASSYNEQFF. Written as DNA, the CDR3 is TGTGCCAGCAGTTCAGTAGCGTCCTCCTACAATGAGCAGTTCTTC.

This clonotype came up a few times. The rearrangement uses TRBV5-1 and TRBJ2-3; 11 bases map to TRBD2. CDR1 SGHRS and CDR2 YFSETQ come from the germline V gene. After removal of 0 bases from V and 4 bases from J, the junction contained 4 bases not matched to a gene. CDR3 size: 16 residues. This CDR3 is CASSLVTSGVADTQYF. The CDR3 coding sequence is TGCGCCAGCAGCTTGGTGACTAGCGGGGTCGCAGATACGCAGTATTTT.

V usage is TRBV6-2 or TRBV6-3 and J usage is TRBJ2-5; TRBD1 might be the D (6 bases). CDR1 and CDR2 (germline): MNHEY, SVGEGT. V was shortened by 5 bases and J by 1 base, with 11 bases between the two germline ends. The CDR3 is 14 amino acids. The DNA for the CDR3 is TGTGCCAGCAGTCCGGGACATATCCAAGAGACCCAGTACTTC. Protein sequence: CASSPGHIQETQYF.

This chain uses TRBV20-1 with TRBJ1-5; perhaps TRBD1 as D (6 bases). The CDR3 spans 14 residues. V gave up 5 bases and J gave up 6 bases, with 17 bases separating them. CDR1 is DFQATT and CDR2 is SNEGSKA in the germline V gene (reference sequence). CDR3 in DNA: TGCAGTGCTGAGAGTGGGGGCAGCGGTCAGCCCCAGCATTTT. Residues: CSAESGGSGQPQHF.

The gene calls are TRBV29-1 and TRBJ2-2, with 8 bases aligning to TRBD2. The germline V gene encodes CDR1 SQVTM and CDR2 ANQGSEA. This CDR3 region has 14 residues. V trimming: 4 bases; J trimming: 2 bases; junction bases outside the gene matches: 3. CDR3 DNA sequence: TGCAGCGTTGCGGGGGGGCCAAACACCGGGGAGCTGTTTTTT. Residues: CSVAGGPNTGELFF.

This clonotype was recorded a few times. This chain uses TRBV2 with TRBJ1-5, with D tentatively TRBD1 (5 bases). Germline assignment: CDR1 SNHLY and CDR2 FYNNEI. V dropped 6 bases and J dropped 7 bases, with 13 bases sitting between them. The CDR3 runs 13 residues. The CDR3 sequence is CASRQERSQPQHF. Written as DNA, the CDR3 is TGTGCCAGCAGACAGGAAAGGAGCCAGCCCCAGCATTTT. Full variable domain (rest looked up from reference TRBV2 and TRBJ1-5): EPEVTQTPSHQVTQMGQEVILRCVPISNHLYFYWYRQILGQKVEFLVSFYNNEISEKSEIFDDQFSVERPDGSNFTLKIRSTKLEDSAMYFCASRQERSQPQHFGDGTRLSIL.

The chain employs TRBV5-1 and TRBJ2-7; D gene ambiguous. The CDR3 loop spans 14 amino acids. V shed 0 bases and J shed 1 base, with 8 bases lying between them. Germline CDR1 SGHRS, CDR2 YFSETQ. As DNA, the CDR3 is TGCGCCAGCAGCTTGGGGTACAGTTCCTACGAGCAGTACTTC. Translation: CASSLGYSSYEQYF.